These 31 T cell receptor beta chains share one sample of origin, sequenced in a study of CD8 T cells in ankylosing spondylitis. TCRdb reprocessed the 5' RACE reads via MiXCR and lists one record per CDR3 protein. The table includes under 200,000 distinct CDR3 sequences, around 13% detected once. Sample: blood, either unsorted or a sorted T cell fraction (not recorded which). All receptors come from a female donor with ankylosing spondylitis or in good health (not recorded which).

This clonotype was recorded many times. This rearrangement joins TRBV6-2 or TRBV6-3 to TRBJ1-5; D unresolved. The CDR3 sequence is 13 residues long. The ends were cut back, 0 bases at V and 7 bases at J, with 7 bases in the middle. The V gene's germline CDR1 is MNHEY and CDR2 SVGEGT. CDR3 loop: CASSYSQYQPQHF. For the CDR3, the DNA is TGTGCCAGCAGTTACTCGCAGTACCAGCCCCAGCATTTT.

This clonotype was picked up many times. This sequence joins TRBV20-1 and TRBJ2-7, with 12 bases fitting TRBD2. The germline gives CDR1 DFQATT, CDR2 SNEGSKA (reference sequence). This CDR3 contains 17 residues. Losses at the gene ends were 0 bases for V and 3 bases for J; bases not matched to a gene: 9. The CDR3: CSARDVASGRAIYEQYF. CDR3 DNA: TGCAGTGCTAGAGATGTCGCTAGCGGGAGGGCCATCTACGAGCAGTACTTC.

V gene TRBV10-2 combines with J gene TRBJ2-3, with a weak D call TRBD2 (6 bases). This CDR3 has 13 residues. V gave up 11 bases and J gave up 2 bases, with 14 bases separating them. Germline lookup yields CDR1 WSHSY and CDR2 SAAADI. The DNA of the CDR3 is TGCGCCGCAGGAGGGCCTGACACAGATACGCAGTATTTT. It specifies CAAGGPDTDTQYF.

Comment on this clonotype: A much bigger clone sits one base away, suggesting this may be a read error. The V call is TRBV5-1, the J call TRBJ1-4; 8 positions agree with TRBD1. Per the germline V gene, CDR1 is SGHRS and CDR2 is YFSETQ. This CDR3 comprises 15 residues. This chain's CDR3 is CTSSETGVSVEKLFF. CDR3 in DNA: TGCACCAGCAGCGAGACAGGGGTATCTGTTGAAAAACTGTTTTTT.

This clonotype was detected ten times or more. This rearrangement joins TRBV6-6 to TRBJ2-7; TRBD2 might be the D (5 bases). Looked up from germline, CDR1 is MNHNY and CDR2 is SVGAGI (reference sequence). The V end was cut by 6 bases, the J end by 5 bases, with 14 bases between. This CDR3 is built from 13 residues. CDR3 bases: TGTGCCAGCAGCCCGAGGGCCTTCCACGAGCAGTACTTC. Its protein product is CASSPRAFHEQYF.

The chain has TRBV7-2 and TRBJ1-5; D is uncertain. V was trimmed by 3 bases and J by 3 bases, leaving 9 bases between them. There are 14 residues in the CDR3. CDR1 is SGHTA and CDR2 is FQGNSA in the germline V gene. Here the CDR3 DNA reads TGTGCCAGCAGCTTTCTGGCGTCCAATCAGCCCCAGCATTTT. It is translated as CASSFLASNQPQHF. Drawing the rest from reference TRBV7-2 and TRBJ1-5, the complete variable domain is GAGVSQSPSNKVTEKGKDVELRCDPISGHTALYWYRQSLGQGLEFLIYFQGNSAPDKSGLPSDRFSAERTGGSVSTLTIQRTQQEDSAVYLCASSFLASNQPQHFGDGTRLSIL.

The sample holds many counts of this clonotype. CDR3 in amino acids: CASTRSGYLQETQYF. Here the CDR3 DNA reads TGTGCCAGCACCCGGAGCGGATACCTTCAAGAGACCCAGTACTTC. The gene calls are TRBV27 and TRBJ2-5; maybe TRBD2 (5 bases). V gave up 7 bases and J gave up 2 bases, with 17 bases separating them. This CDR3 is built from 15 residues. CDR1 is MNHEY, CDR2 SMNVEV, per germline (reference sequence).

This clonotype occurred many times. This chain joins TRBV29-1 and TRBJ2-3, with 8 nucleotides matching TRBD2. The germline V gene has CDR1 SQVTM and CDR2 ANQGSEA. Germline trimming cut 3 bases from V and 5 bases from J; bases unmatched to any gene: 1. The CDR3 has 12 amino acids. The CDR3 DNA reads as TGCAGCGTTGAGGCGGGAGGAGATACGCAGTATTTT. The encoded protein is CSVEAGGDTQYF.

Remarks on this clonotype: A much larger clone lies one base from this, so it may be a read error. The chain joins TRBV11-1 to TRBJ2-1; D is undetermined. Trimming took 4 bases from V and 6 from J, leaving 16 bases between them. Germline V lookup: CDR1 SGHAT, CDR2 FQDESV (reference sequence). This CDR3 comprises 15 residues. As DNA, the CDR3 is TGTGCCAGCAGCTCTACAAGGGAAGTTATCAATGAGCAGTTCTTC. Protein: CASSSTREVINEQFF.

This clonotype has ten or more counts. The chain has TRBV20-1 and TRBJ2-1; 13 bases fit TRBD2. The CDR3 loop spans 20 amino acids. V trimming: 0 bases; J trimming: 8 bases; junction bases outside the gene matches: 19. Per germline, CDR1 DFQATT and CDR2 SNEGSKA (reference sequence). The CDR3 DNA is TGCAGTGCTAGAGAACCCTCAGATCCGGGACTAGCGGGAAAAGTAGATGAGCAGTTCTTC. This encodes CSAREPSDPGLAGKVDEQFF.

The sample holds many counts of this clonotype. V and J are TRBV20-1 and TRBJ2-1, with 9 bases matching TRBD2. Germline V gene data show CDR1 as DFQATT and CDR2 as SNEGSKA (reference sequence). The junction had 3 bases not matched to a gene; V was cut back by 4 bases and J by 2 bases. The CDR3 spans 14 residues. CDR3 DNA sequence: TGCAGTGCTACTAGCGGGGCCCCCTACAATGAGCAGTTCTTC. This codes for CSATSGAPYNEQFF.

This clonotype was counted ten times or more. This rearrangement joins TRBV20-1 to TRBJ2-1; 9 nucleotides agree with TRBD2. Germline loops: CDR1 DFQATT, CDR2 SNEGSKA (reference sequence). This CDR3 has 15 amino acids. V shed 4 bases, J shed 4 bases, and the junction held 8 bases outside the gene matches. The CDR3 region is CSAIPLAGRYNEQFF. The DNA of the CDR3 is TGCAGTGCTATCCCACTAGCGGGCCGTTACAATGAGCAGTTCTTC.

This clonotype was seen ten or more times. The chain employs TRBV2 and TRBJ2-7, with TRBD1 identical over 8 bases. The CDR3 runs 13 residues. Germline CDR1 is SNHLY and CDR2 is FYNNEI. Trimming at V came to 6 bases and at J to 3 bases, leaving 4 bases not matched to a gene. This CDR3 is CASSTGTGYEQYF. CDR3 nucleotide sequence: TGTGCCAGCAGCACCGGGACAGGCTACGAGCAGTACTTC.

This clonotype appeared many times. The CDR3 region is CASSLEKRPSGYTF. CDR3 DNA sequence: TGTGCCAGCAGCTTAGAGAAAAGGCCTAGTGGCTACACCTTC. The V and J genes are TRBV7-8 and TRBJ1-2; the D is unclear. Germline V CDR1 and CDR2: SGHVS, FQNEAQ. Trimming cost V 1 base and J 7 bases, with 13 bases left between them. There are 14 residues in the CDR3.

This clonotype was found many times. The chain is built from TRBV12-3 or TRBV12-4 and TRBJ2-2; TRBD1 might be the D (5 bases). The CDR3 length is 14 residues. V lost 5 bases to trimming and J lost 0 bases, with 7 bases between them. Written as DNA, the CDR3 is TGTGCCAGCAGTAGACAGTCGAACACCGGGGAGCTGTTTTTT. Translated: CASSRQSNTGELFF.

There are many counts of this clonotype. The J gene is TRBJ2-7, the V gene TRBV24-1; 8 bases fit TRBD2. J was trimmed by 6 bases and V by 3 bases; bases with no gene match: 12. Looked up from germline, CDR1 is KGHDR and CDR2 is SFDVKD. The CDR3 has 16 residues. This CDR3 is CATSDPPGLGLGEQYF. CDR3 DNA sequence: TGTGCCACCAGTGATCCGCCGGGACTAGGCTTAGGCGAGCAGTACTTC.

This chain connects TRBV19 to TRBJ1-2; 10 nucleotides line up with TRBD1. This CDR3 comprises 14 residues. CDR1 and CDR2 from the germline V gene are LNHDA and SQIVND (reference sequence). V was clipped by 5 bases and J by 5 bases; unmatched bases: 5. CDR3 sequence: CASSSRTGGYGYTF. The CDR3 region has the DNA TGTGCCAGTAGTTCACGGACAGGGGGATATGGCTACACCTTC. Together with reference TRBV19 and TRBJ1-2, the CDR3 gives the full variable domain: DGGITQSPKYLFRKEGQNVTLSCEQNLNHDAMYWYRQDPGQGLRLIYYSQIVNDFQKGDIAEGYSVSREKKESFPLTVTSAQKNPTAFYLCASSSRTGGYGYTFGSGTRLTVV.

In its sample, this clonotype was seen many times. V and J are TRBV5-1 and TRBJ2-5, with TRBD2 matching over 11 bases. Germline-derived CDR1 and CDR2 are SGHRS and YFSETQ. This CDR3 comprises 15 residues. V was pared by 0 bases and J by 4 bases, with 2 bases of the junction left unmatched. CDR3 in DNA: TGCGCCAGCAGCTTGGTTCTAGCGGGAGGAGAGACCCAGTACTTC. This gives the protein CASSLVLAGGETQYF.

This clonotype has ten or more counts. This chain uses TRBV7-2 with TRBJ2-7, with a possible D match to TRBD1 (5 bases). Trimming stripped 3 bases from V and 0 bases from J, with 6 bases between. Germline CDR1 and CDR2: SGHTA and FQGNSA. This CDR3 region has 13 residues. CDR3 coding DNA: TGTGCCAGCAGCTTCCAGGGCTCCTACGAGCAGTACTTC. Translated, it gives CASSFQGSYEQYF.

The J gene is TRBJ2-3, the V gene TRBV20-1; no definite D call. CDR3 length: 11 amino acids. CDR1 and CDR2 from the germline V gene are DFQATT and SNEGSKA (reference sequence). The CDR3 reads CRAGRTDTQYF. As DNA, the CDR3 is TGCAGGGCAGGCCGCACAGATACGCAGTATTTT.

The DNA for the CDR3 is TGCGCCAGCAGCCAAGATGGACTAGCGGGAGGGAGGTCCTACAATGAGCAGTTCTTC. Residues: CASSQDGLAGGRSYNEQFF. The genes are TRBV4-3 and TRBJ2-1, with 15 positions matching TRBD2. This CDR3 is 19 amino acids long. With V trimmed by 0 bases and J by 1 base, 4 bases remained unmatched. The V gene's germline CDR1 is LGHNA and CDR2 YSLEER.

CDR3 sequence: CASSLQLGVQSQQFF. CDR3 coding DNA: TGTGCCAGCAGCTTACAGTTAGGAGTACAATCACAGCAGTTCTTC. The chain has TRBV7-3 and TRBJ2-1; D call uncertain. V was trimmed by 2 bases and J by 11 bases, leaving 19 bases between them. In germline, CDR1 is SGHTA, CDR2 FQGTGA. The CDR3 is 15 amino acids.

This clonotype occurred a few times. CDR3 bases: TGTGCCAGCAGCAAGGACAGTTATGAGCAGTTCTTC. Translating gives CASSKDSYEQFF. This chain joins TRBV7-3 and TRBJ2-1; D perhaps matches TRBD1 (6 bases). The V end lost 5 bases, the J end lost 8 bases, and 10 bases lay between the germline ends. The CDR3 spans 12 residues. Germline lookup yields CDR1 SGHTA and CDR2 FQGTGA.

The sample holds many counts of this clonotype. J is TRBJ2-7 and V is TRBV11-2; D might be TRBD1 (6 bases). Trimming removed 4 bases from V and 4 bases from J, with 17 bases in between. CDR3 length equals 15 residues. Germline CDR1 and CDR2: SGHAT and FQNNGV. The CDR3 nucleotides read TGTGCCAGCAGCTCTAACAGGGTAGCCCTGTACGAGCAGTACTTC. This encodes CASSSNRVALYEQYF.

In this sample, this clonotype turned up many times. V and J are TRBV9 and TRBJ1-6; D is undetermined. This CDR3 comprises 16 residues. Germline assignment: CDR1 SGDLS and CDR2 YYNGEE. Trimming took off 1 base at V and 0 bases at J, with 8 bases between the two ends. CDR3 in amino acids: CASSVQASSYNSPLHF. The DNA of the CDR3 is TGTGCCAGCAGCGTACAGGCGAGCTCCTATAATTCACCCCTCCACTTT.

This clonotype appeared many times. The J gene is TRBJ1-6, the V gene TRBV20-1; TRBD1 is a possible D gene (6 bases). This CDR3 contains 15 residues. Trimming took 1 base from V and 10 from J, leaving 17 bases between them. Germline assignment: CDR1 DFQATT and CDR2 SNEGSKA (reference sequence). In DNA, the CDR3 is TGCAGTGCTAGAGGGAGGGGTATAGGGACATCACCCCTCCACTTT. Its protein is CSARGRGIGTSPLHF.

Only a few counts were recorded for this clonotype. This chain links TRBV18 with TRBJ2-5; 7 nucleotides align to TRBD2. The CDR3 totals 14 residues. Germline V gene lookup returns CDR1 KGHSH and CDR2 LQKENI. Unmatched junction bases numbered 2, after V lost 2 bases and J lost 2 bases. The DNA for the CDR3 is TGTGCCAGCTCACCAGGAGCGGGGCAAGAGACCCAGTACTTC. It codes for CASSPGAGQETQYF.

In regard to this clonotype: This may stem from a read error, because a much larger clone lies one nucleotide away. CDR3 nucleotides: TGTGCCACCACTTTGGTTTCGCGGATTCCCTCCAATGAGCGGTTCTTC. Encoded protein: CATTLVSRIPSNERFF. The chain joins TRBV15 to TRBJ2-1; D gene uncertain. Germline CDR1 reads LNHNV; CDR2 reads YYDKDF (reference sequence). The CDR3 extends over 16 amino acids.

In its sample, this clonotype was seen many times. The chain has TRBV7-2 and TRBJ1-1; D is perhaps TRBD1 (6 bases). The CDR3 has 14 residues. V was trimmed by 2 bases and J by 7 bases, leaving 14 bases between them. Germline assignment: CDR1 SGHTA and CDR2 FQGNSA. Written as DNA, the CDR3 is TGTGCCAGCAGCTTAAGAGGCAGGGGAGGTGAAGCTTTCTTT. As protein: CASSLRGRGGEAFF.

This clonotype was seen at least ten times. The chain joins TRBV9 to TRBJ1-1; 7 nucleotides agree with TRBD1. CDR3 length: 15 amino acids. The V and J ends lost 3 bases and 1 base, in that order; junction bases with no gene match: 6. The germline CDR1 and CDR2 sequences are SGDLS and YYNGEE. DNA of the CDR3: TGTGCCAGCAGCGACCCAGGGACAGCGAACACTGAAGCTTTCTTT. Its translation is CASSDPGTANTEAFF.

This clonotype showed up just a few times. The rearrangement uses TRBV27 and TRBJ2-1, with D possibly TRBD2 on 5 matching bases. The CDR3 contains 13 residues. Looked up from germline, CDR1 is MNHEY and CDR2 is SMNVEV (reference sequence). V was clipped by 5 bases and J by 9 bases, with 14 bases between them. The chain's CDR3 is CASSPRGIGEQFF. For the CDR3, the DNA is TGTGCCAGCAGTCCACGGGGTATCGGTGAGCAGTTCTTC.